Listed below are T cell receptor beta chains from one sample, sequenced in a study of blood T cells in healthy people across ages. TCRdb used MiXCR to reprocess the 5' RACE reads, holding one entry per CDR3 protein. The sample records 650,000 or so distinct CDR3 sequences, around 52% being singletons. What was sequenced was blood. The receptor source for this set is a woman older than 75 in good health. Each CDR3 is given with its conserved first and last residue. D genes are given only for firm matches. A row's size may be missing; if present it is once, few, many or a size class.

D: .
V: TRBV12-3/TRBV12-4
J: TRBJ2-1
size: once
DNA: TGTGCCAGCAGGACTCCAGGGGATCAAGAGCAGTTCTTC
CDR3: CASRTPGDQEQFF

D: TRBD2
V: TRBV4-2
J: TRBJ2-3
size: many
DNA: TGTGCCAGCAGCCAAGATCCCCCCAGACTAGCGGGACACACAGATACGCAGTATTTT
CDR3: CASSQDPPRLAGHTDTQYF

D: .
V: TRBV20-1
J: TRBJ1-5
size: .
DNA: TGCAGTGCTCTAGAGTTGGGAGAAAATCAGCCCCAGCATTTT
CDR3: CSALELGENQPQHF

D: .
V: TRBV30
J: TRBJ2-7
size: .
DNA: TGTGCCTGGAGTGTCCGTTACGAGCAGTACTTC
CDR3: CAWSVRYEQYF

D: .
V: TRBV28
J: TRBJ2-3
size: many
DNA: TGTGCCAGCAGTTTAACGGGTCGGCGAGATACGCAGTATTTT
CDR3: CASSLTGRRDTQYF

D: TRBD2
V: TRBV20-1
J: TRBJ2-7
size: .
DNA: TGCAGTGCTGTGGCTAGCGGGGAATACGGCGAGCAGTACTTC
CDR3: CSAVASGEYGEQYF

D: .
V: TRBV21-1
J: TRBJ2-7
size: .
DNA: TGTGCCAGCAGCCCTGCGGGACCGCGGGTCCTCTACAATGAGCAGTACTTC
CDR3: CASSPAGPRVLYNEQYF

D: .
V: TRBV7-9
J: TRBJ2-4
size: few
DNA: TGTGCCAGCAGCTCTCCAGAGCTTCTAGCCAAAAACATTCAGTACTTC
CDR3: CASSSPELLAKNIQYF

D: .
V: TRBV20-1
J: TRBJ2-5
size: .
DNA: TGCAGTGCTAGCCTCTCAGTTTCTTGGTACCAAGAGACCCAGTACTTC
CDR3: CSASLSVSWYQETQYF

D: .
V: TRBV20-1
J: TRBJ2-2
size: .
DNA: TGCAGTGCCTCTAAACTCAGGGGGGGTAACACCGGGGAGCTGTTTTTT
CDR3: CSASKLRGGNTGELFF

D: TRBD2
V: TRBV27
J: TRBJ2-7
size: many
DNA: TGTGCCAGCAGTCTCCAGCCGATAGCGGGAAGCTACGAGCAGTACTTC
CDR3: CASSLQPIAGSYEQYF

D: .
V: TRBV20-1
J: TRBJ2-7
size: .
DNA: TGCAGTGCAACAGGCCCGACCATCGTTTACAATGAGCAGTACTTC
CDR3: CSATGPTIVYNEQYF

D: .
V: TRBV20-1
J: TRBJ2-7
size: many
DNA: TGCAGTGCTAGGGCTGATACCTACGAGCAGTACTTC
CDR3: CSARADTYEQYF

D: .
V: TRBV4-3
J: TRBJ1-1
size: .
DNA: TGCGCCAGCAGCCAGGTCGGAATCACTGAAGCTTTCTTT
CDR3: CASSQVGITEAFF

D: .
V: TRBV27
J: TRBJ2-1
size: many
DNA: TGTGCCAGCAGTTTAGGGCTCCTCTATCGGAAGCAGTTCTTC
CDR3: CASSLGLLYRKQFF

D: .
V: TRBV2
J: TRBJ2-5
size: .
DNA: TGTGCCAGCCCGGGGAGAGGGGGAGTGTACTTC
CDR3: CASPGRGGVYF

D: TRBD1
V: TRBV29-1
J: TRBJ1-1
size: once
DNA: TGTAGCGTTGCCCGAGGGGGCGCGAACACTGAAGCTTTCTTT
CDR3: CSVARGGANTEAFF

D: TRBD2
V: TRBV2
J: TRBJ2-1
size: .
DNA: TGTGCCAGCAGTGAAACTAGCGGGGGACGTCCGGGAAATGAGCAGTTCTTC
CDR3: CASSETSGGRPGNEQFF

D: .
V: TRBV29-1
J: TRBJ2-1
size: .
DNA: TGCAGCGTTGAACTTCTTGGGAATGAGCAGTTCTTC
CDR3: CSVELLGNEQFF

D: TRBD2
V: TRBV27
J: TRBJ2-7
size: .
DNA: TGTGCCAGCAGTTTATCCATAGCGGGAGTAGGCGAGCAGTACTTC
CDR3: CASSLSIAGVGEQYF

D: TRBD2
V: TRBV7-2
J: TRBJ2-5
size: many
DNA: TGTGCCAGCAGCTTAAACGGACTAGCGGCACAAGAGACCCAGTACTTC
CDR3: CASSLNGLAAQETQYF

D: .
V: TRBV5-1
J: TRBJ2-1
size: many
DNA: TGCGCCAGCAGCTTATCGACAGGGAGGGATGAGCAGTTCTTC
CDR3: CASSLSTGRDEQFF

D: TRBD1
V: TRBV28
J: TRBJ2-7
size: many
DNA: TGTGCCAGCATTTCAGCTGGGACAGGGGTGTCCTACGAGCAGTACTTC
CDR3: CASISAGTGVSYEQYF

D: .
V: TRBV11-2
J: TRBJ1-6
size: once
DNA: TGTGCCAGCAGCTTGCGGAGAGACTCACCCCTCCACTTT
CDR3: CASSLRRDSPLHF

D: .
V: TRBV15
J: TRBJ2-7
size: once
DNA: TGTGCCACCAGTGCAGGACAGAGCTCCTACGAGCAGTACTTC
CDR3: CATSAGQSSYEQYF

D: .
V: TRBV21-1
J: TRBJ2-7
size: .
DNA: TGTGCCAGCAGCAAGACTACGGGGCTTACAACCCCCTGGAGATACGAGCAGTACTTC
CDR3: CASSKTTGLTTPWRYEQYF

D: .
V: TRBV27
J: TRBJ2-3
size: many
DNA: TGTGCCAGCAGTCCCCTGGGGGTGACTAGCACAGATACGCAGTATTTT
CDR3: CASSPLGVTSTDTQYF

D: .
V: TRBV29-1
J: TRBJ1-4
size: many
DNA: TGCAGCGGGGGTCCGGCAGCGGGAAAACTGTTTTTT
CDR3: CSGGPAAGKLFF

D: TRBD2
V: TRBV7-9
J: TRBJ2-1
size: .
DNA: TGTGCCAGCACCACTCTAAGGGGGCTAGCGGGGGTGAATGAGCAGTTCTTC
CDR3: CASTTLRGLAGVNEQFF

D: .
V: TRBV12-3/TRBV12-4
J: TRBJ2-7
size: .
DNA: TGTGCCAGCAGTTTACCCGGGATCGAGCAGTACTTC
CDR3: CASSLPGIEQYF

D: .
V: TRBV4-3
J: TRBJ1-5
size: .
DNA: TGCGCCAGCAGCCAAGAGGATACAGGAAGGCCCCAGCATTTT
CDR3: CASSQEDTGRPQHF

D: TRBD1
V: TRBV30
J: TRBJ1-1
size: .
DNA: TGTGCCTGGAGCCCGACAGGGTCGGGTACTGAAGCTTTCTTT
CDR3: CAWSPTGSGTEAFF

D: TRBD1
V: TRBV2
J: TRBJ2-5
size: few
DNA: TGTGCCAGCGGACAGGGGGCAGAGACCCAGTACTTC
CDR3: CASGQGAETQYF

D: .
V: TRBV27
J: TRBJ2-5
size: many
DNA: TGTGCCAGCAGTTTATACGGTCACGTGACCCAGTACTTC
CDR3: CASSLYGHVTQYF

D: TRBD1
V: TRBV12-3/TRBV12-4
J: TRBJ2-4
size: .
DNA: TGTGCCAGCAGACTCGACAGGGGCTTGAACATTCAGTACTTC
CDR3: CASRLDRGLNIQYF

D: .
V: TRBV20-1
J: TRBJ1-1
size: .
DNA: TGCAGTGCTGGCGTGGGAGACTACACTGAAGCTTTCTTT
CDR3: CSAGVGDYTEAFF

D: .
V: TRBV12-3/TRBV12-4
J: TRBJ2-3
size: few
DNA: TGTGCCAGCAGTCCCAGGGGTGCAGATACGCAGTATTTT
CDR3: CASSPRGADTQYF

D: .
V: TRBV20-1
J: TRBJ1-6
size: .
DNA: TGCAGTGCTATTTTGCTCGGATCACCCCTCCACTTT
CDR3: CSAILLGSPLHF

D: .
V: TRBV25-1
J: TRBJ1-2
size: .
DNA: TGTGCCAGCAGTGAATTCGGGGAGACAGCCTATGGCTACACCTTC
CDR3: CASSEFGETAYGYTF

D: .
V: TRBV2
J: TRBJ1-1
size: .
DNA: TGTGCCAGCAGTGAACGAGGAACAGGCCTCTCCGGAGCTTTCTTT
CDR3: CASSERGTGLSGAFF

D: TRBD1
V: TRBV20-1
J: TRBJ1-4
size: .
DNA: TGCAGTGCTAGACCCGGACAGGGCAATAATGAAAAACTGTTTTTT
CDR3: CSARPGQGNNEKLFF

D: TRBD2
V: TRBV25-1
J: TRBJ2-1
size: .
DNA: TGTGCCAGCAGTGAATCCACCGGGACTAGCGGGGGGAACTCCTACAATGAGCAGTTCTTC
CDR3: CASSESTGTSGGNSYNEQFF

D: .
V: TRBV20-1
J: TRBJ2-3
size: few
DNA: TGCAGTGCCACCCTGGGGCTCCGTACACCAGATACGCAGTATTTT
CDR3: CSATLGLRTPDTQYF

D: .
V: TRBV29-1
J: TRBJ1-1
size: .
DNA: TGCAGCGTTATCCCCCGGGGGTGGGAAGAAGCTTTCTTT
CDR3: CSVIPRGWEEAFF

D: .
V: TRBV12-3/TRBV12-4
J: TRBJ1-5
size: .
DNA: TGTGCCAGCAGCTTCTCTCGAGGCGACCCCCAGCATTTT
CDR3: CASSFSRGDPQHF

D: TRBD2
V: TRBV28
J: TRBJ2-1
size: .
DNA: TGTGCCAGCAGCAGTGTGGGGGGGGAACGCAATGAGCAGTTCTTC
CDR3: CASSSVGGERNEQFF